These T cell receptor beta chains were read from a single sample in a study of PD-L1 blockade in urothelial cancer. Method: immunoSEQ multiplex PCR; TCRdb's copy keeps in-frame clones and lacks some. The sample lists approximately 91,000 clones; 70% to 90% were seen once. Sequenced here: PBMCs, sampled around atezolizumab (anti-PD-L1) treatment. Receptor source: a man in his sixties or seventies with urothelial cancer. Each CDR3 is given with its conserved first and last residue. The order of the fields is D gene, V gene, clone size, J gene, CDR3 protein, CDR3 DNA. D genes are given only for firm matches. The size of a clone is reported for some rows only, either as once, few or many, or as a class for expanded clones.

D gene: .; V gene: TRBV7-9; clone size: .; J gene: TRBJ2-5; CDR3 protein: CASSFLTDQETQYF; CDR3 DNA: TGTGCCAGCAGCTTTTTAACAGACCAAGAGACCCAGTACTTC
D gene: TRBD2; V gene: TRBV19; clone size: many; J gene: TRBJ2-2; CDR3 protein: CASSPDPGLAAAGELFF; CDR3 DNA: TGTGCCAGTAGTCCGGATCCGGGACTAGCGGCTGCCGGGGAGCTGTTTTTT
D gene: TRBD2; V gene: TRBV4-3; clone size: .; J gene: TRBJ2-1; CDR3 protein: CASSQDPSGSVSYNEQFF; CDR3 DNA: TGCGCCAGCAGCCAAGATCCCAGCGGGAGTGTCTCCTACAATGAGCAGTTCTTC
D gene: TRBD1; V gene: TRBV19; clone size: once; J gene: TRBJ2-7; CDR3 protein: CASSIQGAPYEQYF; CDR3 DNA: TGTGCCAGTAGTATACAGGGGGCACCCTACGAGCAGTACTTC
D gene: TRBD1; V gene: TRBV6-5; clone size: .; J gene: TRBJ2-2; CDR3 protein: CASSYPPGGGELFF; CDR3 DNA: TGTGCCAGCAGTTACCCTCCAGGGGGCGGGGAGCTGTTTTTT
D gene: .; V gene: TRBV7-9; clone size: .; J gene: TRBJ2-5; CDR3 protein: CASSTDSGRETQYF; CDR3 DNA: TGTGCCAGCAGCACAGACAGTGGGAGGGAGACCCAGTACTTC
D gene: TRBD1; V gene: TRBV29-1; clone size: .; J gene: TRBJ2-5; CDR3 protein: CSVVNRDSQETQYF; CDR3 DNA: TGCAGCGTTGTAAACCGGGACAGCCAAGAGACCCAGTACTTC
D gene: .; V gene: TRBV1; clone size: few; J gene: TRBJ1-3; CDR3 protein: CTSSQDKRHPSGNTIYF; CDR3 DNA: TGCACCAGCAGCCAAGATAAGAGACACCCCTCTGGAAACACCATATATTTT
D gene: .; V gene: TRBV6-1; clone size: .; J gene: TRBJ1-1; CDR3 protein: CASSSGGSGGTEAFF; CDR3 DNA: TGTGCCAGCAGTTCGGGTGGGAGCGGAGGGACTGAAGCTTTCTTT
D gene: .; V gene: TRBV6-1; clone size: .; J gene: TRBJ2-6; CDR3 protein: CASSEAGAVPGANVLTF; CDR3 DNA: TGTGCCAGCAGTGAAGCGGGGGCAGTCCCTGGGGCCAACGTCCTGACTTTC
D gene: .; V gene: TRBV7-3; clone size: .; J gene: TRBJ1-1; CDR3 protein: CASSLYVNTEAFF; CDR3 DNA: TGTGCCAGCAGCTTATATGTAAACACTGAAGCTTTCTTT
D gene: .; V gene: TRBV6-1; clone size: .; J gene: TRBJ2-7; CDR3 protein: CASSVTAKVGEQYF; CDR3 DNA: TGTGCCAGCAGTGTGACAGCAAAAGTGGGGGAGCAGTACTTC
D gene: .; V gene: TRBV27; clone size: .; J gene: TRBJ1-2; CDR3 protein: CASSLGGTHYGYTF; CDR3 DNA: TGTGCCAGCAGTTTAGGAGGGACCCACTATGGCTACACCTTC
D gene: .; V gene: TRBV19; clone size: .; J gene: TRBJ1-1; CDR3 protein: CASSIDRNTEAFF; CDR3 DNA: TGTGCCAGTAGTATAGATCGGAACACTGAAGCTTTCTTT
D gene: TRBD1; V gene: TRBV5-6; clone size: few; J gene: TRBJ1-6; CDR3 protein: CASSFWGTGDNNSPLHF; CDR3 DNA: TGTGCCAGCAGCTTCTGGGGGACAGGGGATAATAATTCACCCCTCCACTTT
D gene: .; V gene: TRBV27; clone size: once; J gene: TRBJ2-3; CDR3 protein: CASSLEAPSTDTQYF; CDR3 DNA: TGTGCCAGCAGTTTAGAGGCTCCTAGCACAGATACGCAGTATTTT
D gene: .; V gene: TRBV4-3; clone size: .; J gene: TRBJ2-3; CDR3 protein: CASSQEKSSASLDTQYF; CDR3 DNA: TGCGCCAGCAGCCAAGAGAAAAGTAGCGCGTCACTAGATACGCAGTATTTT
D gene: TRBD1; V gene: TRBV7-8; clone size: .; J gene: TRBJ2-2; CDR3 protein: CASSLPPTTGGDAGELFF; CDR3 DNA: TGTGCCAGCAGCCTACCCCCCACGACAGGGGGGGACGCCGGGGAGCTGTTTTTT
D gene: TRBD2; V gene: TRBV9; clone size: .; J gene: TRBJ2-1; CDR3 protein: CASGSSGMFHNEQFF; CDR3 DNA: TGTGCCAGCGGGAGTAGCGGGATGTTCCACAATGAGCAGTTCTTC
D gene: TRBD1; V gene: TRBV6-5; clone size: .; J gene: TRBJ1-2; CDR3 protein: CASSLGTANYGYTF; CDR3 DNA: TGTGCCAGCAGCCTTGGGACAGCTAACTATGGCTACACCTTC
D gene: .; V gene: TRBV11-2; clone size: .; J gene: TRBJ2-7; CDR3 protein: CASKFPSQYEQYF; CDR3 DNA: TGTGCCAGCAAGTTCCCTAGCCAGTACGAGCAGTACTTC
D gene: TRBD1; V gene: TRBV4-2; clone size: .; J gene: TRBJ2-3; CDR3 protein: CASSQEWGQFVDTQYF; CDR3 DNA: TGTGCCAGCAGCCAAGAATGGGGACAGTTCGTAGATACGCAGTATTTT
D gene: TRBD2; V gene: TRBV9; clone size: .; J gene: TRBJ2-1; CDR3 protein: CASSARTSQNEQFF; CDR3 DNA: TGTGCCAGCAGCGCCCGGACTAGTCAGAATGAGCAGTTCTTC
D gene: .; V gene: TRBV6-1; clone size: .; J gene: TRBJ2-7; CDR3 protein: CATSPGARYEQYF; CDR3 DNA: TGTGCCACCTCGCCAGGGGCGCGCTACGAGCAGTACTTC
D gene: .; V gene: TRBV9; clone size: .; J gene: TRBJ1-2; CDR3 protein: CASSEGTHYGYTF; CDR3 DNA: TGTGCCAGCAGCGAGGGGACTCACTATGGCTACACCTTC
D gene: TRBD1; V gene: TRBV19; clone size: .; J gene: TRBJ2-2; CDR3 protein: CASSKGTGTAGELFF; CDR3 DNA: TGTGCCAGTAGTAAGGGGACAGGGACCGCCGGGGAGCTGTTTTTT
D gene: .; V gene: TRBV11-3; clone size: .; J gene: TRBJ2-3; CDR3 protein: CASSLHRGTDTQYF; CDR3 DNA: TGTGCCAGCAGCTTACATCGGGGGACAGATACGCAGTATTTT
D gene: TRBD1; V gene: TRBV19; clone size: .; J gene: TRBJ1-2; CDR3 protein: CASSGVPTGTTGYTF; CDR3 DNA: TGTGCCAGTAGTGGGGTTCCGACAGGGACGACCGGCTACACCTTC
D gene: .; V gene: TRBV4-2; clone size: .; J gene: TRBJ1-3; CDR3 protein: CASSQDVRNQEYTIYF; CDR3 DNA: TGTGCCAGCAGCCAAGATGTACGTAATCAGGAATACACCATATATTTT
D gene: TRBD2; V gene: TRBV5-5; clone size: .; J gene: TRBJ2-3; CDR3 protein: CASSFSRGESNTQYF; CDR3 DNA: TGTGCCAGCAGCTTTTCTCGGGGGGAATCAAATACGCAGTATTTT
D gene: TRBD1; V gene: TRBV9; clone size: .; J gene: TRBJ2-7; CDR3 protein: CASSVGNRGVLDEQYF; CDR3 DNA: TGTGCCAGCAGCGTAGGGAACAGGGGAGTACTGGACGAGCAGTACTTC
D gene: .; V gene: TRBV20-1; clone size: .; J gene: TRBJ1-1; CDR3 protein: CSLAAGREAFF; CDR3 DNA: TGCAGTCTCGCAGCAGGTCGTGAAGCTTTCTTT
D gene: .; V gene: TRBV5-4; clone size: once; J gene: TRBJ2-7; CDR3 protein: CASSFGGPANYEQYF; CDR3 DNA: TGTGCCAGCAGCTTTGGGGGCCCCGCCAACTACGAGCAGTACTTC
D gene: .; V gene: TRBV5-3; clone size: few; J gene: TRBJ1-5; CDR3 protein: CGENNQPQHF; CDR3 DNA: TGTGGGGAGAACAATCAGCCCCAGCATTTT
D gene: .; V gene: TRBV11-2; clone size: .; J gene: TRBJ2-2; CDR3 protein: CASSRLRDGELFF; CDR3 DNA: TGTGCCAGCAGCCGACTCAGGGACGGGGAGCTGTTTTTT
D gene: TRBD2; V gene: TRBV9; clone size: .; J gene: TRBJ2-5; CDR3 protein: CASSAFSGRGETQYF; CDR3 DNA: TGTGCCAGCAGCGCCTTTAGCGGGAGGGGAGAGACCCAGTACTTC
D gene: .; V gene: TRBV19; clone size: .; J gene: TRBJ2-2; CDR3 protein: CASRKGRNTGELFF; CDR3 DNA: TGTGCCAGTAGGAAGGGGCGCAACACCGGGGAGCTGTTTTTT
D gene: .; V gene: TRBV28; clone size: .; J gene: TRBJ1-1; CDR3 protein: CASSPGWANTEAFF; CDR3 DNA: TGTGCCAGCAGCCCCGGTTGGGCGAACACTGAAGCTTTCTTT
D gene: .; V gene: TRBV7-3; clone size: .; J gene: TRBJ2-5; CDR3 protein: CASSLGPEQETQYF; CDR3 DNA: TGTGCCAGCAGCCTGGGGCCGGAACAAGAGACCCAGTACTTC
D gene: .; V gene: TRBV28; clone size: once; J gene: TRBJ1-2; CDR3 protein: CASSQRNYGYTF; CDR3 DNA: TGTGCCAGCAGCCAACGGAACTATGGCTACACCTTC
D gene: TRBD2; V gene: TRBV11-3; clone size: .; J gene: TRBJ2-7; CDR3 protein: CASSIGLAGVEQYF; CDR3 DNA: TGTGCCAGCAGCATTGGACTAGCGGGAGTCGAGCAGTACTTC